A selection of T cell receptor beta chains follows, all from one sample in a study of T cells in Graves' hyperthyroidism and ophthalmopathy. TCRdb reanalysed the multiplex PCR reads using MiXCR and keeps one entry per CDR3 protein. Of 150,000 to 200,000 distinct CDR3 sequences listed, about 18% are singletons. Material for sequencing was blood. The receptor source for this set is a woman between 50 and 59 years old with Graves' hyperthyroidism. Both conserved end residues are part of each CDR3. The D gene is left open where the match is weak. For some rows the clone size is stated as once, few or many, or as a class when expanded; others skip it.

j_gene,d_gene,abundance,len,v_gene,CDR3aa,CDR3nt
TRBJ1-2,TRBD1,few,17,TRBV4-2,CASSQDALRGPAGGYTF,TGTGCCAGCAGCCAAGACGCACTCAGGGGGCCGGCTGGGGGCTACACCTTC
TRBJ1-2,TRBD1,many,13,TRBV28,CASGQGGGYGYTF,TGTGCCAGTGGACAGGGTGGGGGCTATGGCTACACCTTC
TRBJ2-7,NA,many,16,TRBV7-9,CASSFVGRGSSYEQYF,TGTGCCAGCAGCTTTGTCGGTAGGGGAAGCTCCTACGAGCAGTACTTC
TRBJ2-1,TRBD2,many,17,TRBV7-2,CASSLILAGGPHNEQFF,TGTGCCAGCAGCTTAATCTTAGCGGGGGGCCCCCACAATGAGCAGTTCTTC
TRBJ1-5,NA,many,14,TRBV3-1,CASSTQVSNQPQHF,TGTGCCAGCAGCACCCAAGTTAGCAATCAGCCCCAGCATTTT
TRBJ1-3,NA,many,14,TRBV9,CASSVTVSGNTIYF,TGTGCCAGCAGCGTAACGGTATCTGGAAACACCATATATTTT
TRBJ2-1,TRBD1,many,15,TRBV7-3,CASSYEGASYNEQFF,TGTGCCAGCAGCTATGAGGGGGCCTCCTACAATGAGCAGTTCTTC
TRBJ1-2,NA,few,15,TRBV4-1,CANSPVGPMNYGYTF,TGCGCCAACAGCCCAGTTGGACCGATGAACTATGGCTACACCTTC
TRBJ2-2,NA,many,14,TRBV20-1,CSAEGRARTGELFF,TGCAGTGCTGAGGGCAGGGCGCGGACCGGGGAGCTGTTTTTT
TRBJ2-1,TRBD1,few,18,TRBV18,CASSPRLRGLDRYNEQFF,TGTGCCAGCTCACCTCGATTAAGGGGGCTGGACCGCTACAATGAGCAGTTCTTC
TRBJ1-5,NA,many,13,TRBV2,CASTSQPTQPQHF,TGTGCCAGCACGTCACAGCCGACTCAGCCCCAGCATTTT
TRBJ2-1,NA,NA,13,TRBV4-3,CASSQDWAGEQFF,TGCGCCAGCAGCCAAGATTGGGCGGGTGAGCAGTTCTTC
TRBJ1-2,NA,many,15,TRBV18,CASSRDGTSGYGYTF,TGTGCCAGCTCACGGGACGGGACATCCGGCTATGGCTACACCTTC
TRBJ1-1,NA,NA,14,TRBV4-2,CASSQTPPNTEAFF,TGTGCCAGCAGCCAGACCCCCCCGAACACTGAAGCTTTCTTT
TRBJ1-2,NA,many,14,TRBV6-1,CASRSSGRADGYTF,TGTGCCAGCAGGTCATCTGGCAGGGCAGATGGCTACACCTTC
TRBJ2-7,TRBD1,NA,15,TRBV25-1,CASRTQGRNSYEQYF,TGTGCCAGCAGGACACAGGGGAGAAACTCCTACGAGCAGTACTTC
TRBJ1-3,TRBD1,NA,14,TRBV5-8,CASSLYRGGNTIYF,TGTGCCAGCAGCTTGTACAGGGGAGGAAACACCATATATTTT
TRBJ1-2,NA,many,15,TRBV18,CASSPNSGDDYGYTF,TGTGCCAGCTCACCAAATTCCGGGGATGACTATGGCTACACCTTC
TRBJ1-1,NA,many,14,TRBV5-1,CASSSSAGETEAFF,TGCGCCAGCAGCTCCTCCGCAGGAGAGACTGAAGCTTTCTTT
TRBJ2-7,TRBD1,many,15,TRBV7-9,CASSLGDSSSYEQYF,TGTGCCAGCAGCTTAGGGGACAGCTCAAGCTACGAGCAGTACTTC
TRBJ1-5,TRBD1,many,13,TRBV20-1,CSARGQYNQPQHF,TGCAGTGCTCGGGGACAGTATAATCAGCCCCAGCATTTT
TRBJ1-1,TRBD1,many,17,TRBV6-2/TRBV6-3,CASWSRRDSSGNTEAFF,TGTGCCAGCTGGTCCCGCCGGGACAGCTCAGGGAACACTGAAGCTTTCTTT
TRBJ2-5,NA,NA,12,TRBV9,CASSASPETQYF,TGTGCCAGCAGCGCCTCCCCAGAGACCCAGTACTTC
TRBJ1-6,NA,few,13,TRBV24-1,CATSESGSTTLHF,TGTGCCACCAGTGAGAGTGGCTCCACAACCCTCCACTTT
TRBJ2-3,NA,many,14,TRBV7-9,CASSFGAGTDTQYF,NA
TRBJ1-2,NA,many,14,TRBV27,CASSLAAGPYGYTF,TGTGCCAGCAGTTTAGCGGCAGGGCCCTATGGCTACACCTTC
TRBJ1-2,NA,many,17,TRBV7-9,CASSLVGTGKESYGYTF,TGTGCCAGCAGCTTAGTAGGTACTGGGAAAGAAAGCTATGGCTACACCTTC
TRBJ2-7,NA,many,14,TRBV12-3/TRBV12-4,CASSLEGRLYEQYF,TGTGCCAGCAGTTTGGAGGGCCGCCTCTACGAGCAGTACTTC
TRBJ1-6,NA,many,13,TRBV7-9,CASSLGVGSPLHF,TGTGCCAGCAGCTTAGGAGTTGGTTCACCCCTCCACTTT
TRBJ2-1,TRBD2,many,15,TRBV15,CATSYGAGGSNEQFF,TGTGCCACCAGCTATGGAGCGGGGGGTTCAAATGAGCAGTTCTTC
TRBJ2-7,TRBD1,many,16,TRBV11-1,CASSLAVGTGFYEQYF,TGTGCCAGCAGCTTAGCCGTCGGGACAGGTTTTTACGAGCAGTACTTC
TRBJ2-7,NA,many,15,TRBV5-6,CASSRGQPGAYEQYF,TGTGCCAGCAGCCGCGGTCAGCCGGGGGCCTACGAGCAGTACTTC
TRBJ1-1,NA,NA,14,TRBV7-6,CASSLGAGLHEAFF,TGTGCCAGCAGCTTAGGGGCCGGCTTACATGAAGCTTTCTTT
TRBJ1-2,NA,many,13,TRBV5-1,CASSLGAFRSYTF,TGCGCCAGCAGCTTGGGCGCCTTCCGGAGCTACACCTTC
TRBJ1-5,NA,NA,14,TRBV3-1,CASSLQHGNQPQHF,TGTGCCAGCAGCCTCCAGCATGGCAATCAGCCCCAGCATTTT
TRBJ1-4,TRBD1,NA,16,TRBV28,CASRRIIRDRDEKLFF,TGTGCCAGCAGAAGAATCATACGGGACAGGGATGAAAAACTGTTTTTT
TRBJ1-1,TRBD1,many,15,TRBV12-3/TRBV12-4,CASSPQTGMNTEAFF,TGTGCCAGCAGTCCTCAGACAGGGATGAACACTGAAGCTTTCTTT
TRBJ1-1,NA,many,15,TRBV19,CASSIGQIQNTEAFF,TGTGCCAGTAGTATCGGACAGATTCAGAACACTGAAGCTTTCTTT
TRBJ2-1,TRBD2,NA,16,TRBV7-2,CASSLVGTTWINEQFF,TGTGCCAGCAGCTTAGTAGGGACTACCTGGATCAATGAGCAGTTCTTC
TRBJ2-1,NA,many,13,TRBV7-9,CASSVVVGNEQFF,TGTGCCAGCAGCGTCGTCGTGGGTAATGAGCAGTTCTTC
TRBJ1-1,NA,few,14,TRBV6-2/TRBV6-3,CASMPDRGNTEAFF,TGTGCCAGCATGCCTGATCGGGGGAACACTGAAGCTTTCTTT
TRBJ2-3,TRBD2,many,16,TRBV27,CASSPLAGGTTDTQYF,TGTGCCAGCAGCCCTCTAGCGGGGGGCACCACAGATACGCAGTATTTT
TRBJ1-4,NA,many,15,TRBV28,CASSFGAATNEKLFF,TGTGCCAGCAGTTTTGGAGCAGCAACTAATGAAAAACTGTTTTTT
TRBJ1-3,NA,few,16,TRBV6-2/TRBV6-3,CASSYRGRYSGNTIYF,TGTGCCAGCAGTTACCGAGGCAGATACTCTGGAAACACCATATATTTT
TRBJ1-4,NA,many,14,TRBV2,CASAFRRTNEKLFF,TGTGCCAGCGCTTTTAGGAGGACTAATGAAAAACTGTTTTTT
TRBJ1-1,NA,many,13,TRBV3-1,CASSQAPDFEAFF,TGTGCCAGCAGCCAAGCCCCGGACTTTGAAGCTTTCTTT
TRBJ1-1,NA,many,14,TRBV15,CATSREGRNTEAFF,TGTGCCACCAGCAGGGAGGGGCGGAACACTGAAGCTTTCTTT
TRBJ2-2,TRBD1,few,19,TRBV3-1,CASSPFTSPGQGKTGELFF,TGTGCCAGCAGCCCATTCACTTCGCCGGGACAGGGTAAAACCGGGGAGCTGTTTTTT
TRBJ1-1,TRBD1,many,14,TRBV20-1,CSAQIRGRRTEAFF,TGCAGTGCACAGATTAGGGGGCGGAGGACTGAAGCTTTCTTT
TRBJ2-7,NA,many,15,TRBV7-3,CASSLTGGVGYEQYF,TGTGCCAGCAGCTTAACGGGCGGGGTCGGGTACGAGCAGTACTTC
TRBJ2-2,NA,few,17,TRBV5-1,CASSLWAGQANTGELFF,TGCGCCAGCAGCTTGTGGGCCGGGCAGGCGAACACCGGGGAGCTGTTTTTT
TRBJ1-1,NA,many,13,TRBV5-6,CASMGAEDTEAFF,TGTGCCAGCATGGGGGCGGAGGACACTGAAGCTTTCTTT
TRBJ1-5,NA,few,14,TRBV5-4,CASSLYASNQPQHF,TGTGCCAGCAGCTTGTACGCTAGCAATCAGCCCCAGCATTTT
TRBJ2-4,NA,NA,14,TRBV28,CASSLGGGKNIQYF,TGTGCCAGCAGTTTAGGAGGGGGGAAAAACATTCAGTACTTC
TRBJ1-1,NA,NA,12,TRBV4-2,CASSQRGGEAFF,TGTGCCAGCAGCCAGCGGGGGGGCGAAGCTTTCTTT
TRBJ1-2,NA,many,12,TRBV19,CASSNQGPGYTF,TGTGCCAGTAGTAATCAGGGCCCTGGCTACACCTTC
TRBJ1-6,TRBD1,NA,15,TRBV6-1,CASSATGQGVSPLHF,TGTGCCAGCAGTGCGACGGGACAGGGGGTTTCACCCCTCCACTTT